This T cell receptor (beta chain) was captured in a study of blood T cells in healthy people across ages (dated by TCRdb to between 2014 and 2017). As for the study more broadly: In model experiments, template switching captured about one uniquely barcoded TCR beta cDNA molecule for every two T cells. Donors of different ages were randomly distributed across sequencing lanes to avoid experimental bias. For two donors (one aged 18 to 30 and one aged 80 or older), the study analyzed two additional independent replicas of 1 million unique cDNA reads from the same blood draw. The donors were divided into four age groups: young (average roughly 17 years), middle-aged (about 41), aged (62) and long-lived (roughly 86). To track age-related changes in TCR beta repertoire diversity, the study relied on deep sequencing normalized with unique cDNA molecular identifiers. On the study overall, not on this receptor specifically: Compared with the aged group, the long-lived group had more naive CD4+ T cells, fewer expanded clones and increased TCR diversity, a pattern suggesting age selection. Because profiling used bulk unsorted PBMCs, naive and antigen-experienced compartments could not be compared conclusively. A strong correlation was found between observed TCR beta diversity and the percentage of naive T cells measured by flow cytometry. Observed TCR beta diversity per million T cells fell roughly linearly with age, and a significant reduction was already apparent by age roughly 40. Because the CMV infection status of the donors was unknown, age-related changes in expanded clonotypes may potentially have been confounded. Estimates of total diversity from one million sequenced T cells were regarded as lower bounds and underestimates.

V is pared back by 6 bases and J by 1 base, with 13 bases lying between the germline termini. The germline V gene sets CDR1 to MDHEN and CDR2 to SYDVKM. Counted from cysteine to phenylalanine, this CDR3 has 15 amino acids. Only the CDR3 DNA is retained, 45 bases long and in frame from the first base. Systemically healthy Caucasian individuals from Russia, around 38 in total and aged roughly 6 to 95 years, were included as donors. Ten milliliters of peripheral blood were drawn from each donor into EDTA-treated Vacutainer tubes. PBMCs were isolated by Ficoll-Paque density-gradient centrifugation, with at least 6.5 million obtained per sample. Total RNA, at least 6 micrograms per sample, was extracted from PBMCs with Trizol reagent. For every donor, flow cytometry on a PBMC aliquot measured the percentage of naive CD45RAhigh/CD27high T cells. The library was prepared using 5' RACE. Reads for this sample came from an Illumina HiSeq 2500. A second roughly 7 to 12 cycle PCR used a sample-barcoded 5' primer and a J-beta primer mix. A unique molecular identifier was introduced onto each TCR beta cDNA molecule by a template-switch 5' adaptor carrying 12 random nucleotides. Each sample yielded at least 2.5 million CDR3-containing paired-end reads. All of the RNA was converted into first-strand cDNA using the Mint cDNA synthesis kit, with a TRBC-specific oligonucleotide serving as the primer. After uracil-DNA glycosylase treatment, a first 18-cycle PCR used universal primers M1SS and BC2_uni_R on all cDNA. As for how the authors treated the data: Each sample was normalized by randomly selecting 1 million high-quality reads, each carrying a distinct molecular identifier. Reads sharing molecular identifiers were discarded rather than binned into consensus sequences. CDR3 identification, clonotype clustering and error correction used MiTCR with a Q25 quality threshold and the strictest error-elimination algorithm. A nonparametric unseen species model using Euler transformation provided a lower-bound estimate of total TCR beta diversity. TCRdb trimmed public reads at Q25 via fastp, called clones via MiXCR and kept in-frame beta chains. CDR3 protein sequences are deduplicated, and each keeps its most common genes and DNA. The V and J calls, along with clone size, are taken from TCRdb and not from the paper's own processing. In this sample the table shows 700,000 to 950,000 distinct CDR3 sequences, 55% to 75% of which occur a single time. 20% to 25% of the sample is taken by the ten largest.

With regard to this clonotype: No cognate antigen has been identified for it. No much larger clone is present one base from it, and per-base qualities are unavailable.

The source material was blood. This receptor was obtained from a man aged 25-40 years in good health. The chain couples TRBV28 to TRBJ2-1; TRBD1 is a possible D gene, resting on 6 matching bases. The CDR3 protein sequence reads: CASRDSPGSYNEQFF. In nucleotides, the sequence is TGTGCCAGCAGGGACAGTCCGGGGTCCTACAATGAGCAGTTCTTC.